The 30 T cell receptor beta chains below all came from one sample that was sequenced in a study of T-cell memory formation after mild COVID-19. MiXCR was run by TCRdb on the 5' RACE reads, yielding one entry per CDR3 protein. In the table there are around 250,000 distinct CDR3 sequences, 15% to 20% of which are singletons. Sequences were obtained from PBMCs or a T cell subset sorted from them (not recorded which). These receptors were collected from a man between 18 and 35 years old who had mild COVID-19 (a few samples of this study predate the infection). Cell type and time point are not known.

The CDR3 reads CASSQEANRDPSPLHF. The CDR3 nucleotides read TGCGCCAGCAGCCAAGAGGCGAACAGGGACCCTTCACCCCTCCACTTT. The chain combines TRBV4-3 with TRBJ1-6; a possible D gene is TRBD1 (6 bases). V was clipped by 0 bases and J by 9 bases, with 15 bases between them. CDR3 length equals 16 residues. Germline values: CDR1 LGHNA, CDR2 YSLEER.

The rearrangement joins TRBV6-5 to TRBJ1-2; maybe TRBD1 (5 bases). CDR3 size: 17 residues. Trimming removed 0 bases at V and 3 bases at J, with 17 bases between. Germline V gene lookup returns CDR1 MNHEY and CDR2 SVGAGI. The CDR3, as DNA: TGTGCCAGCAGTTACTCGCGACTTCAGGGACTCTACTATGGCTACACCTTC. Translating it yields CASSYSRLQGLYYGYTF.

The DNA for the CDR3 is TGTGCCAGCAGCTTGACAGGCGGCGAGCAGTACGTC. Translating it yields CASSLTGGEQYV. This rearrangement joins TRBV7-9 to TRBJ2-7, with D possibly TRBD1 on 6 matching bases. There are 12 residues in the CDR3. V shed 3 bases and J shed 6 bases, with 9 bases lying between them. Looked up from germline, CDR1 is SEHNR and CDR2 is FQNEAQ (reference sequence).

This chain joins TRBV30 and TRBJ1-5; D is perhaps TRBD1 (5 bases). Germline lookup yields CDR1 GTSNPN and CDR2 SVGIG (reference sequence). V lost 2 bases and J lost 2, with 7 bases in between. The CDR3 is 13 residues long. CDR3 region: CAWSKTGNQPQHF. CDR3 nucleotide sequence: TGTGCCTGGAGTAAGACAGGCAATCAGCCCCAGCATTTT.

The J gene is TRBJ2-3, the V gene TRBV5-1; D assignment may be TRBD1 or TRBD2 (5 bases each). Trimming removed 3 bases at V and 6 bases at J, with 17 bases between. The CDR3 totals 15 residues. CDR1 and CDR2 (germline): SGHRS, YFSETQ. The CDR3 DNA reads TGCGCCAGCAGCTCTGTGGGCCGAGGGACGGATACGCAGTATTTT. It codes for CASSSVGRGTDTQYF.

This clonotype has just a few counts. The rearrangement joins TRBV6-5 to TRBJ1-2, with TRBD1 matching 9 bases. CDR1 and CDR2 from the germline V gene are MNHEY and SVGAGI. Trimming at V came to 2 bases and at J to 4 bases, leaving 5 bases not matched to a gene. The CDR3 spans 15 residues. The CDR3 protein is CASSYRATGGYGYTF. In DNA, the CDR3 is TGTGCCAGCAGTTACCGTGCGACAGGGGGCTATGGCTACACCTTC.

This chain connects TRBV5-5 to TRBJ1-5, with D possibly matching TRBD1 (5 bases). The germline V gene has CDR1 SGHKS and CDR2 YYEKEE (reference sequence). The CDR3 runs to 15 residues. Trimming removed 6 bases at V and 4 bases at J, with 17 bases between. The chain's CDR3 is CASTDSPGKNQPQHF. The CDR3 region has the DNA TGTGCCAGCACCGACTCCCCAGGGAAGAATCAGCCCCAGCATTTT. Based on the CDR3 plus reference TRBV5-5 and TRBJ1-5, the full variable domain is DAGVTQSPTHLIKTRGQQVTLRCSPISGHKSVSWYQQVLGQGPQFIFQYYEKEERGRGNFPDRFSARQFPNYSSELNVNALLLGDSALYLCASTDSPGKNQPQHFGDGTRLSIL.

This clonotype was observed a handful of times. This sequence joins TRBV6-6 and TRBJ1-6; D gene ambiguous. Trimming took off 0 bases at V and 5 bases at J, with 8 bases between the two ends. Per the germline V gene, CDR1 is MNHNY and CDR2 is SVGAGI (reference sequence). The CDR3 contains 15 residues. In DNA, the CDR3 is TGTGCCAGCAGTTACTCCGAAGGGAATAATTCACCCCTCCACTTT. Its translation is CASSYSEGNNSPLHF.

This chain uses TRBV7-2 with TRBJ1-2, with D tentatively TRBD1 (6 bases). CDR1 and CDR2 (germline): SGHTA, FQGNSA. The CDR3 extends over 14 amino acids. V was clipped by 4 bases and J by 6 bases, with 15 bases between them. CDR3: CASSSGLTGDGYTF. The CDR3 nucleotides are TGTGCCAGCAGCTCTGGATTGACAGGAGATGGCTACACCTTC. Based on the CDR3 plus reference TRBV7-2 and TRBJ1-2, the full variable domain is GAGVSQSPSNKVTEKGKDVELRCDPISGHTALYWYRQSLGQGLEFLIYFQGNSAPDKSGLPSDRFSAERTGGSVSTLTIQRTQQEDSAVYLCASSSGLTGDGYTFGSGTRLTVV.

The chain joins TRBV7-9 to TRBJ2-7, with TRBD1 matching over 7 bases. CDR1 is SEHNR, CDR2 FQNEAQ, per germline (reference sequence). J was trimmed by 3 bases and V by 2 bases; bases with no gene match: 7. The CDR3 covers 15 residues. This chain's CDR3 is CASSLPDREGYEQYF. CDR3 sequence (DNA): TGTGCCAGCAGCTTACCAGACAGGGAAGGCTACGAGCAGTACTTC.

The table lists this clonotype with a few counts. This sequence joins TRBV12-3 or TRBV12-4 and TRBJ2-7; TRBD1 aligns across 11 bases. CDR3 length: 15 amino acids. Germline trimming cut 6 bases from V and 0 bases from J; bases unmatched to any gene: 4. CDR3 DNA: TGTGCCAGCAGGAGAGGGACAGGGGGCTCCTACGAGCAGTACTTC. Protein product: CASRRGTGGSYEQYF.

This chain joins TRBV2 and TRBJ2-7; no reliable D call. CDR3 length: 13 residues. Trimming shortened V by 10 bases and J by 3 bases, and 16 bases separated the two germline ends. Germline CDR1 reads SNHLY; CDR2 reads FYNNEI. The CDR3 DNA reads as TGTGCCATTACACGGCAGGTTAACTACGAGCAGTACTTC. Protein: CAITRQVNYEQYF. The full variable domain, rest sourced from reference TRBV2 and TRBJ2-7, is EPEVTQTPSHQVTQMGQEVILRCVPISNHLYFYWYRQILGQKVEFLVSFYNNEISEKSEIFDDQFSVERPDGSNFTLKIRSTKLEDSAMYFCAITRQVNYEQYFGPGTRLTVT.

This clonotype was seen more than once but under ten times. The V gene is TRBV2, the J gene TRBJ2-4; TRBD1 matches at 7 bases. The germline V gene has CDR1 SNHLY and CDR2 FYNNEI. The CDR3 sequence is 15 residues long. Germline trimming cut 6 bases from V and 0 bases from J; bases unmatched to any gene: 5. CDR3 sequence: CASRRGLLAKNIQYF. For the CDR3, the DNA is TGTGCCAGCAGGAGGGGGCTTCTAGCCAAAAACATTCAGTACTTC.

This chain uses TRBV3-1 with TRBJ2-5; 8 bases line up with TRBD1. Losses at the gene ends were 2 bases for V and 0 bases for J; bases not matched to a gene: 5. Germline lookup yields CDR1 LGHDT and CDR2 YNNKEL (reference sequence). This CDR3 comprises 16 residues. CDR3 bases: TGTGCCAGCAGCCAAAGGTCAGGGGGCGACCAAGAGACCCAGTACTTC. Protein sequence: CASSQRSGGDQETQYF.

This clonotype showed up just a few times. One end of the junction varies from germline; a read error may be responsible. This chain uses TRBV5-4 with TRBJ1-2; D ambiguous. CDR3 length: 10 amino acids. The V gene's germline CDR1 is SGHNT and CDR2 YYREEE (reference sequence). CDR3 sequence reads: CASSLTDGNF. For the CDR3, the DNA is TGTGCCAGCAGCTTGACGGATGGGAACTTC.

V and J are TRBV7-2 and TRBJ1-1; TRBD1 agrees at 9 bases. This CDR3 has 15 residues. V was pared by 1 base and J by 4 bases, with 4 bases of the junction left unmatched. CDR1 SGHTA and CDR2 FQGNSA come from the germline V gene. The CDR3 region is CASSLDPGQGTEAFF. The CDR3 nucleotides are TGTGCCAGCAGCTTAGATCCGGGACAGGGCACTGAAGCTTTCTTT.

This sequence joins TRBV5-6 and TRBJ2-2; no clear D gene. This CDR3 has 17 residues. The germline V gene encodes CDR1 SGHDT and CDR2 YYEEEE. Trimming took 0 bases from V and 0 from J, leaving 12 bases between them. CDR3 region: CASSLGRRNANTGELFF. The CDR3 bases are TGTGCCAGCAGCTTGGGGCGCAGGAACGCGAACACCGGGGAGCTGTTTTTT.

This chain links TRBV20-1 with TRBJ1-1; D gene uncertain. Trimming took off 0 bases at V and 1 base at J, with 9 bases between the two ends. The length of the CDR3 is 14 residues. Germline V CDR1 and CDR2: DFQATT, SNEGSKA (reference sequence). The CDR3 nucleotides read TGCAGTGCTAGAGATGGGCAGTCGAACACTGAAGCTTTCTTT. It encodes CSARDGQSNTEAFF.

In this sample, this clonotype turned up a few times. The chain has TRBV6-2 or TRBV6-3 and TRBJ2-6; D perhaps matches TRBD1 (5 bases). Trimming pared 8 bases from V and 0 bases from J, leaving 5 bases between. This CDR3 comprises 13 residues. CDR1 is MNHEY and CDR2 is SVGEGT in the germline V gene. CDR3 sequence (DNA): TGTGCCAGCGACAGCTCTGGGGCCAACGTCCTGACTTTC. It specifies CASDSSGANVLTF.

This clonotype has just a few counts. This chain connects TRBV5-1 to TRBJ2-6; D remains unclear. Trimming removed 0 bases from V and 0 bases from J, with 13 bases in between. In germline, CDR1 is SGHRS, CDR2 YFSETQ. This CDR3 spans 18 amino acids. The CDR3 spells CASSLDGSRSSGANVLTF. For the CDR3, the DNA is TGCGCCAGCAGCTTGGACGGGTCGCGGAGCTCTGGGGCCAACGTCCTGACTTTC.

This clonotype has just a few counts. The chain is built from TRBV7-6 and TRBJ2-3, with 7 bases lining up with TRBD2. In germline, CDR1 is SGHVS, CDR2 FNYEAQ. J was trimmed by 2 bases and V by 5 bases; bases with no gene match: 7. The CDR3 length is 15 residues. CDR3 region: CASSGGGNSTDTQYF. The DNA for the CDR3 is TGTGCCAGCAGCGGGGGGGGGAACTCCACAGATACGCAGTATTTT.

This clonotype turned up a few times. The chain joins TRBV7-8 to TRBJ1-2, with a possible D match to TRBD1 (6 bases). Per germline, CDR1 SGHVS and CDR2 FQNEAQ. The CDR3 runs to 13 residues. Trimming stripped 5 bases from V and 1 base from J, with 8 bases between. CDR3 sequence: CASSPRGNYGYTF. CDR3 DNA: TGTGCCAGCAGCCCCAGGGGTAACTATGGCTACACCTTC.

This clonotype was detected only a few times. The rearrangement links TRBV20-1 to TRBJ2-5; D unclear. There are 15 residues in the CDR3. The germline gives CDR1 DFQATT, CDR2 SNEGSKA (reference sequence). V lost 0 bases and J 1 base, leaving 12 bases between the germline ends. The CDR3 region has the DNA TGCAGTGCTAGAGAGACTCGCGCCGCCCAAGAGACCCAGTACTTC. It is translated as CSARETRAAQETQYF.

This chain joins TRBV7-9 and TRBJ2-2; 8 nucleotides align to TRBD2. Germline CDR1 is SEHNR and CDR2 is FQNEAQ (reference sequence). CDR3 size: 16 residues. Trimming took 8 bases from V and 3 from J; bases not matched to a gene: 11. The CDR3 DNA is TGTGCCAGCGGGGACGTCTCGGGAGGGGACACCGGGGAGCTGTTTTTT. It translates to CASGDVSGGDTGELFF.

This clonotype was detected only a few times. This chain connects TRBV7-8 to TRBJ2-3; D is possibly TRBD1 (5 bases). The ends were cut back, 3 bases at V and 6 bases at J, with 25 bases in the middle. This CDR3 comprises 18 residues. Germline CDR1 is SGHVS and CDR2 is FQNEAQ. The CDR3 nucleotides are TGTGCCAGCAGCTTTACTCTTAGGACACAAGGGGCACAGGATACGCAGTATTTT. Its protein is CASSFTLRTQGAQDTQYF.

Only a few counts were recorded for this clonotype. The chain recombines TRBV6-2 or TRBV6-3 with TRBJ2-7; 9 bases are shared with TRBD1. The CDR3 covers 14 residues. The germline CDR1 and CDR2 sequences are MNHEY and SVGEGT. V lost 4 bases to trimming and J lost 2 bases; unmatched junction nucleotides: 3. DNA of the CDR3: TGTGCCAGCAGTTTCGGACAGGGGACCTACGAGCAGTACGTC. Amino acid sequence: CASSFGQGTYEQYV.

This chain links TRBV6-1 with TRBJ2-3; D is ambiguous. The V end lost 2 bases, the J end lost 0 bases, and 6 bases lay between the germline ends. There are 14 residues in the CDR3. Germline V CDR1 and CDR2: MNHNS, SASEGT. The CDR3 DNA sequence: TGTGCCAGCAGTGAATGGTTAAGCACAGATACGCAGTATTTT. Protein: CASSEWLSTDTQYF.

This clonotype was seen only a few times. This chain connects TRBV9 to TRBJ2-2; D possibly corresponds to TRBD2 (5 bases). Trimming took off 2 bases at V and 3 bases at J, with 11 bases between the two ends. From germline, CDR1 is SGDLS and CDR2 YYNGEE. This CDR3 is 15 amino acids long. The CDR3 coding sequence is TGTGCCAGCAGCGTGGGATACGGGGACACCGGGGAGCTGTTTTTT. This translates into CASSVGYGDTGELFF.

The gene calls are TRBV18 and TRBJ2-2, with 9 bases that match TRBD1. The CDR3 loop spans 14 amino acids. Germline CDR1 KGHSH, CDR2 LQKENI. V trimming: 3 bases; J trimming: 7 bases; junction bases outside the gene matches: 3. The CDR3 loop is CASSPGQGHGELFF. The CDR3 nucleotides are TGTGCCAGCTCACCTGGACAGGGGCACGGGGAGCTGTTTTTT. Looking up the rest from reference TRBV18 and TRBJ2-2 gives the full variable domain: NAGVMQNPRHLVRRRGQEARLRCSPMKGHSHVYWYRQLPEEGLKFMVYLQKENIIDESGMPKERFSAEFPKEGPSILRIQQVVRGDSAAYFCASSPGQGHGELFFGEGSRLTVL.

The chain is built from TRBV15 and TRBJ1-3, with no clear D. V was shortened by 1 base and J by 3 bases, with 10 bases between the two germline ends. The germline CDR1 and CDR2 sequences are LNHNV and YYDKDF (reference sequence). The CDR3 is 15 residues long. The CDR3 region is CATSRGLVGGNTIYF. CDR3 bases: TGTGCCACCAGCAGAGGCCTCGTAGGTGGAAACACCATATATTTT. The entire variable domain, with the rest obtained from reference TRBV15 and TRBJ1-3, is as follows: DAMVIQNPRYQVTQFGKPVTLSCSQTLNHNVMYWYQQKSSQAPKLLFHYYDKDFNNEADTPDNFQSRRPNTSFCFLDIRSPGLGDTAMYLCATSRGLVGGNTIYFGEGSWLTVV.